This T cell receptor (beta chain) was sequenced during a study of T cells in Graves' hyperthyroidism and ophthalmopathy. For the study at large: It was at initial diagnosis, before any treatment, that peripheral blood was collected.

RNA transcripts gave rise to amplified TCR beta CDR3 regions. A first-round RT-PCR of the TCR CDR3 used the HTBI primer set. Each CDR3 protein is one row after TCRdb ran MiXCR on the multiplex PCR reads. This table holds around 280,000 distinct CDR3 sequences, about 13% found once. Germline V gene data show CDR1 as SGHTA and CDR2 as FQGNSA. The junction had 9 bases not matched to a gene; V was cut back by 1 base and J by 9 bases. CDR3 length equals 15 residues. This clonotype was detected many times. Sequencing input: blood. The chain recombines TRBV7-2 with TRBJ2-1; 7 bases line up with TRBD2. The TCR comes from a middle-aged woman with Graves' hyperthyroidism. CDR3 sequence: CASSLVDAGDGEQFF. The CDR3, as DNA: TGTGCCAGCAGCTTAGTCGATGCGGGAGATGGTGAGCAGTTCTTC.